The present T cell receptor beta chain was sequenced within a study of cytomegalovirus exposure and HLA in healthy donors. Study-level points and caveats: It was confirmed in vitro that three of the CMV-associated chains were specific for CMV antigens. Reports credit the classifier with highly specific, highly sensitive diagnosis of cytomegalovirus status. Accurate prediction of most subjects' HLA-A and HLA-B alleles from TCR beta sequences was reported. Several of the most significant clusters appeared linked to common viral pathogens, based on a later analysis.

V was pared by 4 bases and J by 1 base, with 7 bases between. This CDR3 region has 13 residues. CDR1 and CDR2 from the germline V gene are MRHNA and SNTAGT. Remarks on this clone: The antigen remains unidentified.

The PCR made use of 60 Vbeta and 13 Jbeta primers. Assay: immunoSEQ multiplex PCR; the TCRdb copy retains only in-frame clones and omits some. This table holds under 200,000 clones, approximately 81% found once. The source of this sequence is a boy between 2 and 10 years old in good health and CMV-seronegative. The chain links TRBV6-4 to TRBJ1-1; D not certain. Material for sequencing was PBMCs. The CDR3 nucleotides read TGTGCCAGCAGTGTTAACAGGAACACTGAAGCTTTCTTT. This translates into CASSVNRNTEAFF.